This is a list of T cell receptor beta chains from one sample in a study of OX40 agonist ivuxolimab in advanced cancers. Sequencing was performed with immunoSEQ multiplex PCR; in TCRdb, only in-frame clones are kept and a portion is missing. Of 65,000 to 95,000 clones listed, about 86% are singletons. Sequencing was performed on CD4+ or CD8+ T cells sorted from blood, taken in a trial of the OX40 agonist ivuxolimab. The receptors come from an adult with an advanced solid tumor such as melanoma, head and neck, liver or kidney cancer. Both conserved end residues are trimmed from each CDR3. D genes are given only for firm matches.

J gene: TRBJ2-5
V gene: TRBV2
D gene: NA
CDR3 protein: ASSGGSARSQY

J gene: TRBJ2-1
V gene: TRBV11-3
D gene: NA
CDR3 protein: ASSLDGEIDEQF

J gene: TRBJ2-3
V gene: TRBV9
D gene: NA
CDR3 protein: ASSARGPTMGTDTQY

J gene: TRBJ2-7
V gene: TRBV7-2
D gene: NA
CDR3 protein: ASSLSVGQY

J gene: TRBJ1-4
V gene: TRBV7-9
D gene: NA
CDR3 protein: ASSPTSGFRNEKLF

J gene: TRBJ2-3
V gene: TRBV7-9
D gene: NA
CDR3 protein: ASSPSWDTQY

J gene: TRBJ2-7
V gene: TRBV28
D gene: NA
CDR3 protein: ASTGSGVSLAGEQY

J gene: TRBJ2-5
V gene: TRBV2
D gene: NA
CDR3 protein: ASSESTLGAQY

J gene: TRBJ1-1
V gene: TRBV2
D gene: NA
CDR3 protein: ASSWTVMNTEAF

J gene: TRBJ2-7
V gene: TRBV2
D gene: TRBD1
CDR3 protein: ASVGQMSSYEQY

J gene: TRBJ2-7
V gene: TRBV27
D gene: NA
CDR3 protein: ASSPQAATTYEQY

J gene: TRBJ1-1
V gene: TRBV5-1
D gene: NA
CDR3 protein: ASSLGRASTEAF

J gene: TRBJ2-2
V gene: TRBV5-8
D gene: NA
CDR3 protein: ASSLRGSYTGELF

J gene: TRBJ2-6
V gene: TRBV18
D gene: NA
CDR3 protein: ASSPIGVAGANVLT

J gene: TRBJ1-2
V gene: TRBV6-5
D gene: NA
CDR3 protein: ASSYSTWGTSYGYT

J gene: TRBJ1-2
V gene: TRBV29-1
D gene: NA
CDR3 protein: SVSSDGYGYT

J gene: TRBJ2-2
V gene: TRBV5-1
D gene: NA
CDR3 protein: ASSFSDTGELF

J gene: TRBJ1-3
V gene: TRBV13
D gene: NA
CDR3 protein: ASSRGERAGNTIY

J gene: TRBJ2-3
V gene: TRBV7-2
D gene: NA
CDR3 protein: ASSFRGGGTDTQY

J gene: TRBJ1-5
V gene: TRBV6-1
D gene: NA
CDR3 protein: ASSEAASNQPQH

J gene: TRBJ2-3
V gene: TRBV19
D gene: NA
CDR3 protein: ASTPSLGPADTQY

J gene: TRBJ1-5
V gene: TRBV6-1
D gene: TRBD1
CDR3 protein: ASRETGGSQH

J gene: TRBJ2-3
V gene: TRBV10-1
D gene: TRBD2
CDR3 protein: ASSELAGATDTQY

J gene: TRBJ2-1
V gene: TRBV14
D gene: NA
CDR3 protein: ASSQGAGTKYNEQF

J gene: TRBJ2-2
V gene: TRBV11-2
D gene: NA
CDR3 protein: ASSLFGRNTGELF

J gene: TRBJ2-1
V gene: TRBV10-3
D gene: NA
CDR3 protein: AISDSVLSYNEQF

J gene: TRBJ2-1
V gene: TRBV2
D gene: TRBD2
CDR3 protein: ANSLAGGSSYNEQF

J gene: TRBJ1-5
V gene: TRBV7-9
D gene: TRBD1
CDR3 protein: ASSSQGVSNQPQH